This is a list of T cell receptor beta chains from one sample in a study of blood T cell repertoires in COVID-19. The data were produced by immunoSEQ multiplex PCR, yet TCRdb's version contains in-frame clones alone and is incomplete. The sample carries about 140,000 clones, roughly 88% recorded once. The sequenced sample consisted of peripheral blood. The receptors originated from a woman aged 55-70 years with acute or convalescent COVID-19. The CDR3 runs from the conserved cysteine through the conserved F or W. D genes are given only for firm matches. Size is omitted from some rows. Given values are once, few, many or a class for expanded clones.

d_gene: .
abundance: .
v_gene: TRBV4-1
j_gene: TRBJ1-5
CDR3nt: TGCGCCAGCAGCCAGGAAACAGGGCAGGGCTTGGGGCCCCAGCATTTT
CDR3aa: CASSQETGQGLGPQHF

d_gene: .
abundance: .
v_gene: TRBV18
j_gene: TRBJ1-6
CDR3nt: TGTGCCAGCTCCATGTCCGGGAATTCACCCCTCCACTTT
CDR3aa: CASSMSGNSPLHF

d_gene: TRBD1
abundance: few
v_gene: TRBV28
j_gene: TRBJ1-2
CDR3nt: TGTGCCAGCAGTTTGGATACAGGGGATGGCTACACCTTC
CDR3aa: CASSLDTGDGYTF

d_gene: TRBD1
abundance: .
v_gene: TRBV5-5
j_gene: TRBJ2-3
CDR3nt: TGTGCCAGCAGCTTGGTCGGGACAGGGGGTTTCACAGATACGCAGTATTTT
CDR3aa: CASSLVGTGGFTDTQYF

d_gene: TRBD1
abundance: once
v_gene: TRBV7-2
j_gene: TRBJ1-1
CDR3nt: TGTGCCAGCAGCTTATCTCGGGACAGGGGAGACACTGAAGCTTTCTTT
CDR3aa: CASSLSRDRGDTEAFF

d_gene: TRBD1
abundance: .
v_gene: TRBV6-5
j_gene: TRBJ2-3
CDR3nt: TGTGCCAGCAGCATGACAGGGGCCAATGCAGATACGCAGTATTTT
CDR3aa: CASSMTGANADTQYF

d_gene: .
abundance: few
v_gene: TRBV7-9
j_gene: TRBJ1-1
CDR3nt: TGTGCCAGCAGCCTATTGGCGTCAGGGAAGGCTTTCTTT
CDR3aa: CASSLLASGKAFF

d_gene: .
abundance: .
v_gene: TRBV29-1
j_gene: TRBJ1-2
CDR3nt: TGCAGCGTTGAAGGGCAGGGTTATGGTGGCTACACCTTC
CDR3aa: CSVEGQGYGGYTF

d_gene: .
abundance: once
v_gene: TRBV11-1
j_gene: TRBJ2-7
CDR3nt: TGTGCCAGCAGCTCGACGGTTGGCAGGAACCACGAGCAGTACTTC
CDR3aa: CASSSTVGRNHEQYF

d_gene: TRBD1
abundance: .
v_gene: TRBV18
j_gene: TRBJ1-1
CDR3nt: TGTGCCAGCTCACCCCAAGCGGGTGGACAGGGTTCGTACACTGAAGCTTTCTTT
CDR3aa: CASSPQAGGQGSYTEAFF

d_gene: .
abundance: .
v_gene: TRBV6-5
j_gene: TRBJ1-1
CDR3nt: TGTGCCAGCAGAACCAGGACCGGGGTTTACACTGAAGCTTTCTTT
CDR3aa: CASRTRTGVYTEAFF

d_gene: TRBD1
abundance: .
v_gene: TRBV3-1/TRBV3-2
j_gene: TRBJ2-1
CDR3nt: TGTGCCAGCAGCCAAGATCGGTACAGGGGAAATGAGCAGTTCTTC
CDR3aa: CASSQDRYRGNEQFF

d_gene: TRBD2
abundance: .
v_gene: TRBV7-2
j_gene: TRBJ2-7
CDR3nt: TGTGCCAGCAACGCGGGGGGCCCGTTCGAGCAGTACTTC
CDR3aa: CASNAGGPFEQYF

d_gene: TRBD2
abundance: .
v_gene: TRBV9
j_gene: TRBJ2-1
CDR3nt: TGTGCCAGCAGCCTTTTAGCGGGGTCCTACAATGAGCAGTTCTTC
CDR3aa: CASSLLAGSYNEQFF

d_gene: .
abundance: .
v_gene: TRBV5-6
j_gene: TRBJ2-7
CDR3nt: TGTGCCAGCAGCTTGTCAGGGGTCTACGAGCAGTACTTC
CDR3aa: CASSLSGVYEQYF

d_gene: TRBD1
abundance: .
v_gene: TRBV29-1
j_gene: TRBJ1-2
CDR3nt: TGCAGCGCAGAAGTTGGACAGGGGAAGATCTATGGCTACACCTTC
CDR3aa: CSAEVGQGKIYGYTF

d_gene: .
abundance: .
v_gene: TRBV24-1
j_gene: TRBJ2-5
CDR3nt: TGTGCCACCAGTGAACCTAGACAGGGAGGTTATATGGAGACCCAGTACTTC
CDR3aa: CATSEPRQGGYMETQYF

d_gene: TRBD1
abundance: .
v_gene: TRBV28
j_gene: TRBJ2-2
CDR3nt: TGTGCCAGCAGCCCTCCAGGGGGCTACACCGGGGAGCTGTTTTTT
CDR3aa: CASSPPGGYTGELFF

d_gene: TRBD1
abundance: .
v_gene: TRBV7-8
j_gene: TRBJ1-5
CDR3nt: TGTGCCAGCAGCAGCGGGACAGGGGCAGTCAATCAGCCCCAGCATTTT
CDR3aa: CASSSGTGAVNQPQHF

d_gene: TRBD2
abundance: .
v_gene: TRBV5-4
j_gene: TRBJ2-7
CDR3nt: TGTGCCAGCAGCTCCGGGACTAGGAGCCCTGGGTGGCAGTACTTC
CDR3aa: CASSSGTRSPGWQYF

d_gene: .
abundance: .
v_gene: TRBV7-8
j_gene: TRBJ1-3
CDR3nt: TGTGCCAGCAGCTTAAAGGCTTTAGGTTTCGAGGTGGGAAACACCATATATTTT
CDR3aa: CASSLKALGFEVGNTIYF

d_gene: TRBD2
abundance: .
v_gene: TRBV5-1
j_gene: TRBJ2-3
CDR3nt: TGCGCCAGCAGCCCGCCCCAGGCGGGGGGGCGCACAGATACGCAGTATTTT
CDR3aa: CASSPPQAGGRTDTQYF

d_gene: TRBD1
abundance: .
v_gene: TRBV7-6
j_gene: TRBJ2-7
CDR3nt: TGTGCCAGCAGCCCCCGGGACAGCACCTACGAGCAGTACTTC
CDR3aa: CASSPRDSTYEQYF

d_gene: .
abundance: .
v_gene: TRBV5-1
j_gene: TRBJ2-2
CDR3nt: TGCGCCAGCAGCTTGGAACTAAACACCGGGGAGCTGTTTTTT
CDR3aa: CASSLELNTGELFF

d_gene: .
abundance: .
v_gene: TRBV6-1
j_gene: TRBJ1-4
CDR3nt: TGTGCCAGCAGTGACAGTGCAACTAATGAAAAACTGTTTTTT
CDR3aa: CASSDSATNEKLFF

d_gene: .
abundance: .
v_gene: TRBV3-1/TRBV3-2
j_gene: TRBJ1-2
CDR3nt: TGTGCCAGCAGCCAAGAGTTCGCCCGGGGGATCGGCTACACCTTC
CDR3aa: CASSQEFARGIGYTF

d_gene: .
abundance: .
v_gene: TRBV7-2
j_gene: TRBJ1-4
CDR3nt: TGTGCCAGCAGCTTTAGGGCAGGGGAAGGAGCAACTAATGAAAAACTGTTTTTT
CDR3aa: CASSFRAGEGATNEKLFF

d_gene: TRBD2
abundance: .
v_gene: TRBV4-2
j_gene: TRBJ2-1
CDR3nt: TGTGCCAGCAGCCAAGCCCAAAGCGGGGGAGGCTACAATGAGCAGTTCTTC
CDR3aa: CASSQAQSGGGYNEQFF

d_gene: .
abundance: .
v_gene: TRBV5-5
j_gene: TRBJ2-1
CDR3nt: TGTGCCAGCAGCTGGACAGTAGATGAGCAGTTCTTC
CDR3aa: CASSWTVDEQFF

d_gene: .
abundance: .
v_gene: TRBV6-5
j_gene: TRBJ1-4
CDR3nt: TGTGCCAGCAGTTACGGGCCACCTCAGTATGAAAAACTGTTTTTT
CDR3aa: CASSYGPPQYEKLFF

d_gene: TRBD1
abundance: .
v_gene: TRBV9
j_gene: TRBJ1-2
CDR3nt: TGTGCCAGCAGCGTAACACAGGGGAGAGGGTATGGCTACACCTTC
CDR3aa: CASSVTQGRGYGYTF